Reported below is one TCR beta chain. These data come from a study of blood T cell repertoires in COVID-19. Study background: PBMCs, B-cell-depleted T cells, or T cells were the source of the cDNA or gDNA that made up the material.

The germline CDR1 and CDR2 sequences are SGDLS and YYNGEE. The CDR3 has 16 amino acids. V was pared by 2 bases and J by 5 bases, with 19 bases between. Original processing notes: Reference gene primers were amplified, and this amplification served to estimate nucleated cell counts. Sequencing was performed with immunoSEQ multiplex PCR; in TCRdb, only in-frame clones are kept and a portion is missing. V and J calls and clone size follow that table, whereas D and trimming were derived from the DNA. Of about 47,000 clones listed, approximately 88% are singletons. Sequenced sample: peripheral blood. V usage is TRBV9 and J usage is TRBJ2-5, with D possibly being TRBD2 (6 bases). The TCR originated in a man aged 50-59 years with active COVID-19. CDR3: CASSVSGGTARETQYF. As DNA, the CDR3 is TGTGCCAGCAGCGTCAGTGGCGGGACTGCTAGGGAGACCCAGTACTTC.